This T cell receptor (beta chain) was documented in a study of monozygotic twins with inflammatory bowel disease. Each UMI, carrying a 6-nucleotide sample barcode, came from template switching. TCRdb re-called the 5' RACE reads; every CDR3 protein appears as one record, without DNA. The listing contains around 380,000 distinct CDR3 sequences. Sample: blood. The clonotype originates from a human donor with ulcerative colitis or Crohn's disease, or a healthy co-twin of an affected twin (not recorded which).

The CDR3 reads CASSLRGLAGGSSYNEQFF. The chain employs TRBV7-3 and TRBJ2-1; TCRdb proposes TRBD2, but this gene call is untestable without DNA. Germline CDR1 and CDR2: SGHTA and FQGTGA. There are 19 residues in the CDR3.